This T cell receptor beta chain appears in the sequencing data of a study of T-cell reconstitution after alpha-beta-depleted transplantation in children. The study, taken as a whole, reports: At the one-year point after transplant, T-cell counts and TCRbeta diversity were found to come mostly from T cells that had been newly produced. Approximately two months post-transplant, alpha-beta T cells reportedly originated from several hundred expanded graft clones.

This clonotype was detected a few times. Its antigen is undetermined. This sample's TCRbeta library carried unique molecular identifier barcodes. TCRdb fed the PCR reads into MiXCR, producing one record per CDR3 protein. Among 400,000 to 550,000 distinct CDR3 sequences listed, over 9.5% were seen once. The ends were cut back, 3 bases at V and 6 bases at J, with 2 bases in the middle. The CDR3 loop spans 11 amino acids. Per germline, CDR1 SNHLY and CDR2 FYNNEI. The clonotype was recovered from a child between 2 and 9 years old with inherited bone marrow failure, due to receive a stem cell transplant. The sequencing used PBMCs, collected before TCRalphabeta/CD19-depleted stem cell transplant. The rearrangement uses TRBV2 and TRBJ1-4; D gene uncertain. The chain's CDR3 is CASSDDEKLFF. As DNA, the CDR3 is TGTGCCAGCAGTGATGATGAAAAACTGTTTTTT.